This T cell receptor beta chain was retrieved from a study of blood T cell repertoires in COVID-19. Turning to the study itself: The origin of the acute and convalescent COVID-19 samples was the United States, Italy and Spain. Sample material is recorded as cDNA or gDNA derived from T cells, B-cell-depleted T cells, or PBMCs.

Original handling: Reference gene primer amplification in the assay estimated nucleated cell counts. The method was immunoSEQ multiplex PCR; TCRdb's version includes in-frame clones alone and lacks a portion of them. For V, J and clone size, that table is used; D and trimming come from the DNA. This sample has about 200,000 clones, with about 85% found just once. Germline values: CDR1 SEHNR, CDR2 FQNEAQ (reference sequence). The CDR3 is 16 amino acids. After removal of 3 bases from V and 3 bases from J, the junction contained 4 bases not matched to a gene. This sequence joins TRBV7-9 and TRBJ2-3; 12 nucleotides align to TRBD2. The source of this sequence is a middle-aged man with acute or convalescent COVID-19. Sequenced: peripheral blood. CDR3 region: CASSFGLAGGTDTQYF. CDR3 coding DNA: TGTGCCAGCAGCTTTGGGCTAGCGGGGGGGACAGATACGCAGTATTTT.